Listed below are T cell receptor beta chains from one sample, sequenced in a study of shared clonotypes between healthy human individuals. Assay: immunoSEQ multiplex PCR; the TCRdb copy retains only in-frame clones and omits some. The repertoire holds about 2 million clones, with about 95% as singletons. Sequencing input: naive CD8+ T cells sorted from blood. The source is a man younger than 30 in good health. Both conserved end residues are part of each CDR3. D genes are given only for firm matches. The size of a clone is reported for some rows only, either as once, few or many, or as a class for expanded clones.

D gene	clone size	V gene	J gene	CDR3 DNA	CDR3 protein
TRBD1	-	TRBV27	TRBJ1-2	TGTGCCAGCAGTTTATTCGGACAGGGTACCAACTATGGCTACACCTTC	CASSLFGQGTNYGYTF
TRBD2	-	TRBV5-1	TRBJ2-1	TGCGCCAGCAGCAGGACTAGCGGGGCCTACAATGAGCAGTTCTTC	CASSRTSGAYNEQFF
TRBD1	-	TRBV19	TRBJ2-1	TGTGCCAGTAGTTCCGAGGACAGGGGCAGTAATGAGCAGTTCTTC	CASSSEDRGSNEQFF
-	once	TRBV27	TRBJ1-5	TGTGCCAGCAGTTTCTACAGGGATAGCAATCAGCCCCAGCATTTT	CASSFYRDSNQPQHF
-	-	TRBV2	TRBJ2-7	TGTGCCAGCAGTGACGGGGATATCTCCTACGAGCAGTACTTC	CASSDGDISYEQYF
-	-	TRBV15	TRBJ2-7	TGTGCCACCAGCAGAGAGACAGTGACAAACGAGCAGTACTTC	CATSRETVTNEQYF
-	-	TRBV9	TRBJ2-1	TGTGCCAGCAGCCTGTCCGGGGTAAGCTCCTACAATGAGCAGTTCTTC	CASSLSGVSSYNEQFF
TRBD1	-	TRBV6-5	TRBJ1-5	TGTGCCAGCAGCGGACAGGAGGGGAATCAGCCCCAGCATTTT	CASSGQEGNQPQHF
TRBD1	-	TRBV5-1	TRBJ2-2	TGCGCCAGCAGCGCCGGGACAGTAACCACCGGGGAGCTGTTTTTT	CASSAGTVTTGELFF
-	-	TRBV6-5	TRBJ2-7	TGTGCCAGCAGTTACCTAGGCGGACACTACGAGCAGTACTTC	CASSYLGGHYEQYF
-	-	TRBV9	TRBJ2-1	TGTGCCAGCAGCGTTGGGCAGATCAATGAGCAGTTCTTC	CASSVGQINEQFF
TRBD2	-	TRBV12-5	TRBJ2-1	TGTGCTAGTGGTCCAAGCGGGGGGTTCGACAATGAGCAGTTCTTC	CASGPSGGFDNEQFF
-	-	TRBV6-1	TRBJ2-7	TGTGCCAGCAGTGATTTCAGCTCCTACTACGAGCAGTACTTC	CASSDFSSYYEQYF
-	-	TRBV6-5	TRBJ2-5	TGTGCCAGCAGTGGAGACAACCAAGAGACCCAGTACTTC	CASSGDNQETQYF
-	-	TRBV2	TRBJ2-2	TGTGCCAGCACCCCAAGCGGCGGGGAGCTGTTTTTT	CASTPSGGELFF
-	once	TRBV7-8	TRBJ2-7	TGTGCCAGCAGCCCGACCCCACAGGGATGGGGAGACTACGAGCAGTACTTC	CASSPTPQGWGDYEQYF
-	-	TRBV7-9	TRBJ1-1	TGTGCCAGCCAGGGCAACACTGAAGCTTTCTTT	CASQGNTEAFF
TRBD1	-	TRBV7-8	TRBJ2-2	TGTGCCAGCAGCTCCCCAGGGGGCACCGCGAACACCGGGGAGCTGTTTTTT	CASSSPGGTANTGELFF
TRBD1	-	TRBV7-9	TRBJ2-7	TGTGCCAGCAGCTCGGGGGACAGGGGGACCTACGAGCAGTACTTC	CASSSGDRGTYEQYF
TRBD2	-	TRBV7-9	TRBJ2-3	TGTGCCAGCAGCACTGGACTAGCGGAGACAGATACGCAGTATTTT	CASSTGLAETDTQYF
-	-	TRBV29-1	TRBJ2-5	TGCAGCGTTTCCGACAGGTACCAAGAGACCCAGTACTTC	CSVSDRYQETQYF
-	-	TRBV5-4	TRBJ2-7	TGTGCCAGCAGCCTAGGGAGGTGGTCCTACGAGCAGTACTTC	CASSLGRWSYEQYF
TRBD2	-	TRBV27	TRBJ2-3	TGTGCCAGCATTCCCCGGGAGATGCTGCTAGCGGGAGGCCGTTCTAGCACAGATACGCAGTATTTT	CASIPREMLLAGGRSSTDTQYF
-	-	TRBV7-9	TRBJ2-7	TGTGCCAGCAGCTGGGAGAGCGAGCAGTACTTC	CASSWESEQYF
-	-	TRBV19	TRBJ1-6	TGTGCCAGTAAGGGGGACGCCTCCTATAATTCACCCCTCCACTTT	CASKGDASYNSPLHF
-	-	TRBV27	TRBJ2-5	TGTGCCAGCAGCGCCGAGGGGGAGACCCAGTACTTC	CASSAEGETQYF
TRBD1	-	TRBV7-9	TRBJ1-2	TGTGCCAGCAGCTTTCCACAGGGGGAGGCCCGGGCCGTAGGCTACACCTTC	CASSFPQGEARAVGYTF
-	-	TRBV27	TRBJ2-1	TGTGCCAGCAGTCTACGTCACTACAATGAGCAGTTCTTC	CASSLRHYNEQFF
-	once	TRBV27	TRBJ1-4	TGTGCCAGCAGTTTATCCAGGGCGGAAAAACTGTTTTTT	CASSLSRAEKLFF
TRBD1	-	TRBV5-4	TRBJ1-2	TGTGCCAGCAGCAGCGACAGGGGGCTGAATGGCTACACCTTC	CASSSDRGLNGYTF
-	-	TRBV10-2	TRBJ2-1	TGCGCCAGCAGTGAAGGCGGCAATGAGCAGTTCTTC	CASSEGGNEQFF
TRBD2	-	TRBV11-2	TRBJ2-1	TGTGCCAGCAGCTTGGGCGGGAGCCCGGGGGATGAGCAGTTCTTC	CASSLGGSPGDEQFF
-	-	TRBV9	TRBJ2-5	TGTGCCAGCAGCACTTCGGGGGCCCAAGAGACCCAGTACTTC	CASSTSGAQETQYF
-	-	TRBV14	TRBJ2-1	TGTGCCAGCAGCCAAGTGGGGGGCAGCAATGAGCAGTTCTTC	CASSQVGGSNEQFF
-	-	TRBV5-1	TRBJ2-3	TGCGCCAGCAGCTTCGGACAGACCACAGATACGCAGTATTTT	CASSFGQTTDTQYF
TRBD1	-	TRBV9	TRBJ1-2	TGTGCCAGCAGCCCGGGACAGGGGCCTTCTTCAAACTATGGCTACACCTTC	CASSPGQGPSSNYGYTF
-	-	TRBV2	TRBJ2-3	TGTGCCAGCGAAACTAGCTTAGATACGCAGTATTTT	CASETSLDTQYF
-	-	TRBV7-8	TRBJ2-2	TGTGCCAGCAGCTTAGCTTGGCCAGGGATCGGGGAGCTGTTTTTT	CASSLAWPGIGELFF
TRBD1	-	TRBV10-1	TRBJ2-7	TGCGCCAGCAGTGAGCGGCTGGGAGAGGGGGCAGACTACGAGCAGTACTTC	CASSERLGEGADYEQYF
-	-	TRBV2	TRBJ1-1	TGTGCCAGCAGTGGAGGGGAGGGGGCTGAAGCTTTCTTT	CASSGGEGAEAFF
-	-	TRBV7-6	TRBJ2-7	TGTGCCAGCAGCTCCGGGACAAGAAGCTACGAGCAGTACTTC	CASSSGTRSYEQYF
-	-	TRBV5-1	TRBJ1-2	TGCGCCAGCAGCTTGGTTACCGACACTTCCTATGGCTACACCTTC	CASSLVTDTSYGYTF
-	once	TRBV13	TRBJ2-2	TGTGCCAGCAGCTTAGCGGGTCCCGGGGAGCTGTTTTTT	CASSLAGPGELFF